These T cell receptor beta chains were read from a single sample in a study of blood T cell repertoires in COVID-19. Repertoires were generated with immunoSEQ multiplex PCR, while TCRdb's copy carries only in-frame clones and drops some. The sample yields some 270,000 clones, roughly 86% seen once. Sequencing was carried out using peripheral blood. The source of these receptors is a woman in her sixties or seventies who had recovered from COVID-19. Both conserved end residues are part of each CDR3. D genes are given only for firm matches. Only some rows state a clone size, as once, few, many or a class for expanded clones.

j_call: TRBJ1-4; v_call: TRBV19; cdr3_length: 15; clone_size: -; d_call: -; cdr3_nt: TGTGCCAGTAGTATGTGGAGAGCAACTAATGAAAAACTGTTTTTT; cdr3_aa: CASSMWRATNEKLFF
j_call: TRBJ1-3; v_call: TRBV3-1/TRBV3-2; cdr3_length: 15; clone_size: once; d_call: -; cdr3_nt: TGTGCCAGCAGCCTAGGACAGTTCTCTGGAAACACCATATATTTT; cdr3_aa: CASSLGQFSGNTIYF
j_call: TRBJ2-2; v_call: TRBV6-4; cdr3_length: 17; clone_size: -; d_call: TRBD1; cdr3_nt: TGTGCCAGCAGTGTCACAGGGGGCGCAGCTTACACCGGGGAGCTGTTTTTT; cdr3_aa: CASSVTGGAAYTGELFF
j_call: TRBJ1-5; v_call: TRBV29-1; cdr3_length: 12; clone_size: -; d_call: -; cdr3_nt: TGCAGCGTTTCCGGTCCCAATCAGCCCCAGCATTTT; cdr3_aa: CSVSGPNQPQHF
j_call: TRBJ2-5; v_call: TRBV5-1; cdr3_length: 14; clone_size: -; d_call: TRBD1; cdr3_nt: TGCGCCAGCAGCTACGGACAGGATCAAGAGACCCAGTACTTC; cdr3_aa: CASSYGQDQETQYF
j_call: TRBJ2-7; v_call: TRBV5-1; cdr3_length: 15; clone_size: -; d_call: TRBD1; cdr3_nt: TGCGCCAGCAGCTTTTCGGCAGGGGGTTTGTACGAGCAGTACTTC; cdr3_aa: CASSFSAGGLYEQYF
j_call: TRBJ2-5; v_call: TRBV3-1/TRBV3-2; cdr3_length: 18; clone_size: -; d_call: -; cdr3_nt: TGTGCCAGCAGCCAAGACCTGCTTGGGAGCGGAGGGCAAGAGACCCAGTACTTC; cdr3_aa: CASSQDLLGSGGQETQYF
j_call: TRBJ2-5; v_call: TRBV5-1; cdr3_length: 15; clone_size: -; d_call: TRBD1; cdr3_nt: TGCGCCAGCAGCTCCCAGACAGGGATGGTGGAGACCCAGTACTTC; cdr3_aa: CASSSQTGMVETQYF
j_call: TRBJ2-2; v_call: TRBV29-1; cdr3_length: 16; clone_size: -; d_call: TRBD1; cdr3_nt: TGCAGCGTTTCCGGGACAGGGGGCGCGAACACCGGGGAGCTGTTTTTT; cdr3_aa: CSVSGTGGANTGELFF
j_call: TRBJ1-2; v_call: TRBV7-9; cdr3_length: 14; clone_size: -; d_call: TRBD1; cdr3_nt: TGTGCCAGCAGCACTGGACAGGGAACCTATGGCTACACCTTC; cdr3_aa: CASSTGQGTYGYTF
j_call: TRBJ2-7; v_call: TRBV2; cdr3_length: 15; clone_size: once; d_call: -; cdr3_nt: TGTGCCAGCGGCTCGCGGGACCGACACCCGGGGGAGCAGTACTTC; cdr3_aa: CASGSRDRHPGEQYF
j_call: TRBJ2-5; v_call: TRBV2; cdr3_length: 16; clone_size: -; d_call: -; cdr3_nt: TGTGCCAGCAGAAAAGGAGGCGGGGGCTCCCAAGAGACCCAGTACTTC; cdr3_aa: CASRKGGGGSQETQYF
j_call: TRBJ2-2; v_call: TRBV10-2; cdr3_length: 14; clone_size: -; d_call: -; cdr3_nt: TGCGCCAGCAGTGTGTTACAGGGCACCGGGGAGCTGTTTTTT; cdr3_aa: CASSVLQGTGELFF
j_call: TRBJ2-5; v_call: TRBV4-2; cdr3_length: 14; clone_size: once; d_call: -; cdr3_nt: TGTGCCAGCAGCCCTACGGGGACAAAAGAGACCCAGTACTTC; cdr3_aa: CASSPTGTKETQYF
j_call: TRBJ2-1; v_call: TRBV5-1; cdr3_length: 13; clone_size: -; d_call: -; cdr3_nt: TGCGCCAGCAGCTACACTAGTGGTACTGAGCAGTTCTTC; cdr3_aa: CASSYTSGTEQFF
j_call: TRBJ2-7; v_call: TRBV6-5; cdr3_length: 16; clone_size: -; d_call: TRBD1; cdr3_nt: TGTGCCAGCAGTTACTCTTCCGGGACAGTAATCTACGAGCAGTACTTC; cdr3_aa: CASSYSSGTVIYEQYF
j_call: TRBJ1-2; v_call: TRBV11-2; cdr3_length: 11; clone_size: -; d_call: -; cdr3_nt: TGTGCCAGCAGCTTAGATCTGGAGAGAACCTTC; cdr3_aa: CASSLDLERTF
j_call: TRBJ1-4; v_call: TRBV20-1; cdr3_length: 15; clone_size: -; d_call: TRBD1; cdr3_nt: TGCAGTGCAAGTACGGGACAGATTACTAATGAAAAACTGTTTTTT; cdr3_aa: CSASTGQITNEKLFF
j_call: TRBJ2-1; v_call: TRBV20-1; cdr3_length: 16; clone_size: -; d_call: TRBD2; cdr3_nt: TGCAGTGCTAGTAAGCCTAGCGGGGGGGCCTACAATGAGCAGTTCTTC; cdr3_aa: CSASKPSGGAYNEQFF
j_call: TRBJ2-1; v_call: TRBV11-3; cdr3_length: 15; clone_size: -; d_call: -; cdr3_nt: TGTGCCAGCAGCTTAGAGATGACGGGGAACAATGAGCAGTTCTTC; cdr3_aa: CASSLEMTGNNEQFF
j_call: TRBJ1-2; v_call: TRBV5-1; cdr3_length: 14; clone_size: -; d_call: TRBD1; cdr3_nt: TGCGCCAGCAGCTTGGCAGGCCAGGGGGATGGCTACACCTTC; cdr3_aa: CASSLAGQGDGYTF
j_call: TRBJ2-5; v_call: TRBV7-9; cdr3_length: 13; clone_size: -; d_call: TRBD2; cdr3_nt: TGTGCCAGCAGCTCCGCGGGGGGTCAGACCCAGTACTTC; cdr3_aa: CASSSAGGQTQYF
j_call: TRBJ1-3; v_call: TRBV9; cdr3_length: 15; clone_size: -; d_call: -; cdr3_nt: TGTGCCAGCAGCGTACCGACAGACTCTGGAAACACCATATATTTT; cdr3_aa: CASSVPTDSGNTIYF
j_call: TRBJ2-7; v_call: TRBV18; cdr3_length: 14; clone_size: -; d_call: -; cdr3_nt: TGTGCCAGCTCACCTACAGGGAGCTCCTACGAGCAGTACTTC; cdr3_aa: CASSPTGSSYEQYF
j_call: TRBJ1-3; v_call: TRBV7-2; cdr3_length: 17; clone_size: -; d_call: TRBD1; cdr3_nt: TGTGCCAGCAGTTCTACAGTAGGGGACAGGGGAGGAAACACCATATATTTT; cdr3_aa: CASSSTVGDRGGNTIYF
j_call: TRBJ2-1; v_call: TRBV7-6; cdr3_length: 13; clone_size: -; d_call: TRBD2; cdr3_nt: TGTGCCAGCTCCGGGGGGTCCTACAATGAGCAGTTCTTC; cdr3_aa: CASSGGSYNEQFF
j_call: TRBJ1-1; v_call: TRBV7-9; cdr3_length: 14; clone_size: few; d_call: -; cdr3_nt: TGTGCCAGCAGCGTAACAGCCCCTAAGGCTGAAGCTTTCTTT; cdr3_aa: CASSVTAPKAEAFF
j_call: TRBJ2-1; v_call: TRBV11-2; cdr3_length: 18; clone_size: -; d_call: TRBD2; cdr3_nt: TGTGCCAGCAGCTTAGTTAGCGGGGGGGCGGGTCGATACAATGAGCAGTTCTTC; cdr3_aa: CASSLVSGGAGRYNEQFF
j_call: TRBJ1-1; v_call: TRBV20-1; cdr3_length: 13; clone_size: -; d_call: -; cdr3_nt: TGCAGTGCTAGTAACAGGATGAACACTGAAGCTTTCTTT; cdr3_aa: CSASNRMNTEAFF
j_call: TRBJ2-5; v_call: TRBV3-1/TRBV3-2; cdr3_length: 15; clone_size: -; d_call: -; cdr3_nt: TGTGCCAGCAGTCCTATTCAGGGCTGGGAAGAGACCCAGTACTTC; cdr3_aa: CASSPIQGWEETQYF
j_call: TRBJ1-4; v_call: TRBV18; cdr3_length: 15; clone_size: -; d_call: -; cdr3_nt: TGTGCCAGCTCACCACTGACATCAACTAATGAAAAACTGTTTTTT; cdr3_aa: CASSPLTSTNEKLFF
j_call: TRBJ2-2; v_call: TRBV7-9; cdr3_length: 14; clone_size: -; d_call: -; cdr3_nt: TGTGCCAGCAGCTTTCCTCTAGCTCCCGGGGAGCTGTTTTTT; cdr3_aa: CASSFPLAPGELFF
j_call: TRBJ1-2; v_call: TRBV18; cdr3_length: 16; clone_size: few; d_call: TRBD1; cdr3_nt: TGTGCCAGCTCGCCTTCTAGCCGACAGGGGGCTTATGGCTACACCTTC; cdr3_aa: CASSPSSRQGAYGYTF
j_call: TRBJ2-6; v_call: TRBV7-2; cdr3_length: 17; clone_size: once; d_call: -; cdr3_nt: TGTGCCAGCAGCTTATCGACAGGAGTTTCTGGGGCCAACGTCCTGACTTTC; cdr3_aa: CASSLSTGVSGANVLTF
j_call: TRBJ1-4; v_call: TRBV13; cdr3_length: 16; clone_size: -; d_call: -; cdr3_nt: TGTGCCAGCAGCTACCCCCAGGGGACAACTAATGAAAAACTGTTTTTT; cdr3_aa: CASSYPQGTTNEKLFF